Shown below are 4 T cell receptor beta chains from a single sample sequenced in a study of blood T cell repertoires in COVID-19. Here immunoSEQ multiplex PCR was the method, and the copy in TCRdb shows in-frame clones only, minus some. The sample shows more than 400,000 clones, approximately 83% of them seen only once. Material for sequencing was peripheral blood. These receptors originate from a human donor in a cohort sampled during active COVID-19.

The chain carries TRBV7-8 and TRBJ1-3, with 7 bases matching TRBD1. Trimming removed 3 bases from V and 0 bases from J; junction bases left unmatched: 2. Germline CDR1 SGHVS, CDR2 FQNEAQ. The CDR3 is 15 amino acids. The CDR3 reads CASSLDRSSGNTIYF. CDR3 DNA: TGTGCCAGCAGCTTGGACAGGAGCTCTGGAAACACCATATATTTT.

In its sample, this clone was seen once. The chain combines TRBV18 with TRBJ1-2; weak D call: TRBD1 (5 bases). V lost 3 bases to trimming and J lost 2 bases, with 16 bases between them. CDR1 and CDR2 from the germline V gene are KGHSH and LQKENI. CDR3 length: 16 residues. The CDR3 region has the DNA TGTGCCAGCTCACCTAAACCTGGAGACAGAAACTATGGCTACACCTTC. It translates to CASSPKPGDRNYGYTF.

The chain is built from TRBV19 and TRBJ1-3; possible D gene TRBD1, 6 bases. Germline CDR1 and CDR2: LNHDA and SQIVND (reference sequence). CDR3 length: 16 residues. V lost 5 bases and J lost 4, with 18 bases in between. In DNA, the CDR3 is TGTGCCAGTAGTGAACAGGGCGTCTCGGTAGGAAACACCATATATTTT. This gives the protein CASSEQGVSVGNTIYF.

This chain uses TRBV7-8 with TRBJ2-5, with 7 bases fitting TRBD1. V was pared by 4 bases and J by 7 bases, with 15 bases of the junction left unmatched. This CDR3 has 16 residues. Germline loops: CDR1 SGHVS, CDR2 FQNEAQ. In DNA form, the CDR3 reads TGTGCCAGCAGCTCACAGGGGTGGTTGGGGAAGGGGACCCAGTACTTC. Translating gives CASSSQGWLGKGTQYF.